This T cell receptor beta chain was captured by sequencing in a study of T cell responses to AZD1222 COVID-19 vaccine. Concerning this clone: Its target is not known.

Germline V gene sequence: CDR1 SEHNR, CDR2 FQNEAQ (reference sequence). Trimming stripped 0 bases from V and 6 bases from J, with 11 bases between. This CDR3 comprises 15 residues. The data were produced by immunoSEQ multiplex PCR, yet TCRdb's version contains in-frame clones alone and is incomplete. Of fewer than 150,000 clones in the sample, approximately 90% were seen once. General study results and limits: The CD4 TCRs associated with vaccination extended across spike and predominated at 160-218 and 743-854.

The clonotype was recovered from an adult in good health. The chain is built from TRBV7-9 and TRBJ2-2; D is unclear. Specimen: peripheral blood, collected on day 0 of AZD1222 vaccination. CDR3: CASSLALPGSGELFF. The CDR3 DNA follows: TGTGCCAGCAGCTTAGCGCTCCCTGGGTCCGGGGAGCTGTTTTTT.